This T cell receptor (beta chain) was identified during a study of blood T cell repertoires in COVID-19. In the study overall: Both acute and convalescent COVID-19 samples were obtained from the United States, Italy and Spain.

The CDR3 covers 18 residues. The germline CDR1 and CDR2 sequences are LNHDA and SQIVND (reference sequence). V dropped 5 bases and J dropped 0; count of bases not matched to a gene: 10. Authors' data handling: Amplified reference gene primers provided the basis for estimating nucleated cell counts. Only in-frame clones appear in the TCRdb table, and some are missing; sequencing was by immunoSEQ multiplex PCR. Clone size and the V and J calls come from that table; the DNA yielded D and trimming. The sample holds 60,000 to 90,000 clones; about 83% are singletons and the top ten take approximately 4.9%.

This TCR was sampled from a woman older than 75 with active or convalescent COVID-19. The chain uses TRBV19 and TRBJ1-5, with 10 positions matching TRBD1. Sequenced material: peripheral blood. For the CDR3, the DNA is TGTGCCAGTAGTCCGCCCCGGGACAGGGGATATAGCAATCAGCCCCAGCATTTT. This gives the protein CASSPPRDRGYSNQPQHF.